The sample holds many counts of the clone carrying this TCR beta chain. This CDR3 is 16 amino acids long. Per germline, CDR1 MDHEN and CDR2 SYDVKM. V was trimmed by 4 bases and J by 5 bases, leaving 21 bases between them. This sample was included in a study of T cell repertoires in cytomegalovirus infection. In TCRdb, the reads were re-called with MiXCR into one record per CDR3 protein. Of more than 650,000 distinct CDR3 sequences listed, roughly 35% are singletons. The chain recombines TRBV28 with TRBJ2-7; TRBD2 might be the D (5 bases). Sequencing was performed on PBMCs. The TCR originated in a human donor in good health (CMV status not recorded). Some clones in this sample may be carry-over from other donors' samples. The CDR3 sequence is CASSSNRPRVRDEQYF. Here the CDR3 DNA reads TGTGCCAGCAGTTCAAACAGACCGAGGGTCCGCGACGAGCAGTACTTC.